The next 9 T cell receptor beta chains were all read from a single sample in a study of cytomegalovirus exposure and HLA in healthy donors. The PCR contained 60 Vbeta and 13 Jbeta primers. The data were produced by immunoSEQ multiplex PCR, yet TCRdb's version contains in-frame clones alone and is incomplete. The sample has 120,000 or so clones, around 86% seen once. The material sequenced was PBMCs. All receptors derive from a man aged 25 to 45 in good health and CMV-seronegative.

The chain is built from TRBV19 and TRBJ2-2; TRBD1 might be the D (5 bases). Germline CDR1 LNHDA, CDR2 SQIVND (reference sequence). V was cut by 5 bases and J by 2 bases, with 12 bases left in between. The CDR3 consists of 15 residues. The CDR3 loop is CASSAFRVNTGELFF. The CDR3 DNA reads TGTGCCAGTAGTGCCTTCAGGGTTAACACCGGGGAGCTGTTTTTT. The full variable domain, with the rest looked up from reference TRBV19 and TRBJ2-2, is DGGITQSPKYLFRKEGQNVTLSCEQNLNHDAMYWYRQDPGQGLRLIYYSQIVNDFQKGDIAEGYSVSREKKESFPLTVTSAQKNPTAFYLCASSAFRVNTGELFFGEGSRLTVL.

The chain couples TRBV5-4 to TRBJ2-3; D gene unclear. Looked up from germline, CDR1 is SGHNT and CDR2 is YYREEE (reference sequence). This CDR3 is 13 amino acids long. V shed 0 bases and J shed 5 bases, with 7 bases lying between them. CDR3: CASSLVGIDTQYF. DNA for the CDR3: TGTGCCAGCAGCTTGGTGGGCATAGATACGCAGTATTTT.

This chain uses TRBV7-2 with TRBJ1-2; D gene unclear. Germline CDR1 SGHTA, CDR2 FQGNSA. The CDR3 totals 14 residues. V lost 5 bases and J lost 6, with 16 bases in between. The CDR3 DNA reads as TGTGCCAGCAGCCCTAGAGGGCCCGCTGATGGCTACACCTTC. It translates to CASSPRGPADGYTF.

This chain connects TRBV7-2 to TRBJ1-2, with 7 bases identical to TRBD1. Unmatched junction bases numbered 9, after V lost 1 base and J lost 7 bases. Germline V gene sequence: CDR1 SGHTA, CDR2 FQGNSA. CDR3 size: 15 residues. In DNA form, the CDR3 reads TGTGCCAGCAGCTTAGTCGTGCAGGGGGTGCGTGGCTACACCTTC. This sequence encodes CASSLVVQGVRGYTF.

As for this clone: An end of the junction differs from the germline gene, which may be a read error. This rearrangement joins TRBV7-8 to TRBJ2-6; weak D call: TRBD2 (5 bases). The CDR3 covers 16 residues. Per germline, CDR1 SGHVS and CDR2 FQNEAQ. This CDR3 is CASSLVPEGDGNGLTF. The CDR3 DNA follows: TGTGCCAGCAGCTTAGTCCCTGAGGGAGACGGCAACGGCCTGACTTTC.

The chain is built from TRBV7-9 and TRBJ1-1; TRBD1 aligns across 7 bases. CDR1 is SEHNR and CDR2 is FQNEAQ in the germline V gene (reference sequence). J lost 4 bases, V lost 6 bases, and 8 bases had no gene match. CDR3 size: 14 residues. The CDR3 coding sequence is TGTGCCAGCAGTAGTACTCCAGGGGGCACTGAAGCTTTCTTT. Its protein is CASSSTPGGTEAFF.

V usage is TRBV6-5 and J usage is TRBJ1-5; D call uncertain. Germline CDR1 reads MNHEY; CDR2 reads SVGAGI. This CDR3 region has 14 residues. The V gene lost 6 bases and the J gene lost 5 bases, with 14 bases spanning the gap. The CDR3 DNA reads TGTGCCAGCAGCGGACGGGGTTCAGATCAGCCCCAGCATTTT. It is translated as CASSGRGSDQPQHF.

The CDR3 here is CASSLVAGELFF. As DNA, the CDR3 is TGTGCCAGCAGCTTGGTGGCAGGGGAGCTGTTTTTT. This chain connects TRBV5-6 to TRBJ2-2; D is ambiguous. The CDR3 extends over 12 amino acids. The germline gives CDR1 SGHDT, CDR2 YYEEEE. V was shortened by 0 bases and J by 8 bases, with 5 bases between the two germline ends.

The chain uses TRBV7-9 and TRBJ2-1; TRBD2 matches at 7 bases. Unmatched junction bases numbered 7, after V lost 2 bases and J lost 6 bases. Per germline, CDR1 SEHNR and CDR2 FQNEAQ (reference sequence). The CDR3 is 15 residues long. The CDR3 DNA follows: TGTGCCAGCAGCTTAACTACGGGGGGAGGCAATGAGCAGTTCTTC. As protein: CASSLTTGGGNEQFF.